There are a few counts of the clone carrying this TCR beta chain. This CDR3 has 14 residues. V was clipped by 0 bases and J by 2 bases, with 7 bases between them. The germline CDR1 and CDR2 sequences are SGDLS and YYNGEE. The sample originates from a study of cytotoxic CD8 clonotypes in ibrutinib-treated CLL. Here immunoSEQ multiplex PCR was the method, and the copy in TCRdb shows in-frame clones only, minus some. The sample has 250,000 to 350,000 clones, approximately 76% seen once. V is TRBV9 and J is TRBJ2-3; no firm D call. This sequence originates from a human donor with chronic lymphocytic leukemia. Sample: PBMCs, taken at disease progression, from a patient treated with ibrutinib. The CDR3 loop reads CASSVGQVTDTQYF. The CDR3, as DNA: TGTGCCAGCAGCGTAGGGCAGGTCACAGATACGCAGTATTTT.